A selection of T cell receptor beta chains follows, all from one sample in a study of vaccination effects on CD4 cells after COVID-19. The assay was immunoSEQ multiplex PCR, and TCRdb's table has in-frame clones only and misses some. The table shows around 22,000 clones, with 65% to 80% occurring only once. These TCRs' antigens remain unknown. This material consisted of CD4+ T cells from PBMCs cultured with HCoV-NL63 spike peptides, taken after COVID-19 vaccination. These receptors were collected from a human donor who received a COVID-19 vaccine. Both conserved end residues are trimmed from each CDR3. The order of the fields is J gene, V gene, CDR3 protein.

J gene: TRBJ1-1
V gene: TRBV9
CDR3 protein: ASSVGPTGTEAF

J gene: TRBJ2-7
V gene: TRBV6-5
CDR3 protein: ASSYFGSEQY

J gene: TRBJ2-7
V gene: TRBV30
CDR3 protein: AWTLGPPYYEQY

J gene: TRBJ1-6
V gene: TRBV2
CDR3 protein: ASTVIGDMGSPLH

J gene: TRBJ1-5
V gene: TRBV10-2
CDR3 protein: ARITTGEVNQPQH

J gene: TRBJ1-2
V gene: TRBV7-9
CDR3 protein: ASSLVQSGYT

J gene: TRBJ1-5
V gene: TRBV27
CDR3 protein: ASSLGGLFGNQPQH

J gene: TRBJ2-1
V gene: TRBV6-5
CDR3 protein: ASSYSTSSYNEQF

J gene: TRBJ2-1
V gene: TRBV11-2
CDR3 protein: ASSNRRVSNEQF

J gene: TRBJ1-2
V gene: TRBV30
CDR3 protein: AWAPLGGYT

J gene: TRBJ2-7
V gene: TRBV10-2
CDR3 protein: ASSETDRGPYEQY

J gene: TRBJ2-7
V gene: TRBV10-3
CDR3 protein: ATALAGAYEQY

J gene: TRBJ1-2
V gene: TRBV4-1
CDR3 protein: ASSQGGAGYGYT

J gene: TRBJ2-2
V gene: TRBV11-3
CDR3 protein: ASSLGGAGTKNTGELF

J gene: TRBJ2-3
V gene: TRBV6-5
CDR3 protein: ASRPDRGTQY

J gene: TRBJ1-2
V gene: TRBV2
CDR3 protein: ASSHDTPEGYGYT

J gene: TRBJ2-3
V gene: TRBV2
CDR3 protein: ASSEAGAGVADTQY

J gene: TRBJ1-2
V gene: TRBV5-4
CDR3 protein: ASSSGVNYGYT

J gene: TRBJ2-3
V gene: TRBV2
CDR3 protein: ASREITDTQY

J gene: TRBJ1-5
V gene: TRBV7-9
CDR3 protein: ASSPIDWEGLDQPQH

J gene: TRBJ1-2
V gene: TRBV7-2
CDR3 protein: ASSLGGQGSDYGYT

J gene: TRBJ1-3
V gene: TRBV6-5
CDR3 protein: ASSRQIPTNTIY

J gene: TRBJ1-1
V gene: TRBV3-1/TRBV3-2
CDR3 protein: ASSQAGQGLKAF

J gene: TRBJ2-7
V gene: TRBV27
CDR3 protein: ASSLGQGGYEQY

J gene: TRBJ2-7
V gene: TRBV6-5
CDR3 protein: ASSLGGHEQY

J gene: TRBJ2-7
V gene: TRBV5-1
CDR3 protein: ASSLEVGGSYEQY

J gene: TRBJ1-2
V gene: TRBV30
CDR3 protein: AWSVSQNYGYT

J gene: TRBJ2-7
V gene: TRBV15
CDR3 protein: ATSGTVPTLNPYEQY

J gene: TRBJ2-7
V gene: TRBV6-1
CDR3 protein: ASSDGEGGSYEQY

J gene: TRBJ2-7
V gene: TRBV10-3
CDR3 protein: AISPGTPSYEQY

J gene: TRBJ1-4
V gene: TRBV6-5
CDR3 protein: ASRRDGTNEKLF

J gene: TRBJ2-1
V gene: TRBV10-3
CDR3 protein: AISVGTSGGPSSYNEQF

J gene: TRBJ1-5
V gene: TRBV5-6
CDR3 protein: ASSPGTGGANQPQH

J gene: TRBJ2-5
V gene: TRBV7-9
CDR3 protein: ASSLASGAETQY

J gene: TRBJ2-7
V gene: TRBV6-6
CDR3 protein: ASSPGTGLYEQY

J gene: TRBJ1-1
V gene: TRBV24-1
CDR3 protein: ATSDQTDTEAF

J gene: TRBJ2-1
V gene: TRBV14
CDR3 protein: ASRSSSGSRNEQF

J gene: TRBJ1-4
V gene: TRBV11-2
CDR3 protein: ASSLDRGSEKLF

J gene: TRBJ1-1
V gene: TRBV25-1
CDR3 protein: ASSESGRVKEAF

J gene: TRBJ1-5
V gene: TRBV5-1
CDR3 protein: ASSLGEQGDQPQH

J gene: TRBJ1-2
V gene: TRBV19
CDR3 protein: ASTGAGGGYT

J gene: TRBJ2-7
V gene: TRBV3-1/TRBV3-2
CDR3 protein: ASRPGGINPYEQY

J gene: TRBJ1-5
V gene: TRBV5-1
CDR3 protein: ASSLTGFNQPQH

J gene: TRBJ1-1
V gene: TRBV10-2
CDR3 protein: ATSLDRLMNTEAF

J gene: TRBJ2-7
V gene: TRBV4-1
CDR3 protein: ASSQEISSYEQY

J gene: TRBJ1-2
V gene: TRBV18
CDR3 protein: ASSSDPLLMANYGYT

J gene: TRBJ2-5
V gene: TRBV6-5
CDR3 protein: ASSFTGYQETQY

J gene: TRBJ2-3
V gene: TRBV19
CDR3 protein: ASSKSGLAGGGIDTQY

J gene: TRBJ2-6
V gene: TRBV11-2
CDR3 protein: ASSLDRGFSGANVLT

J gene: TRBJ2-5
V gene: TRBV5-1
CDR3 protein: ASSEGTSVGQETQY

J gene: TRBJ2-7
V gene: TRBV18
CDR3 protein: ASSVGQGAYEQY

J gene: TRBJ2-1
V gene: TRBV19
CDR3 protein: ASSINPSAPPRNEQF

J gene: TRBJ2-3
V gene: TRBV6-5
CDR3 protein: ASSYGRTDTQY

J gene: TRBJ1-4
V gene: TRBV9
CDR3 protein: ASSVGTLSSEKLF

J gene: TRBJ2-2
V gene: TRBV2
CDR3 protein: ASRPGTANTGELF

J gene: TRBJ1-6
V gene: TRBV6-1
CDR3 protein: ASSEAGYNSPLH

J gene: TRBJ1-3
V gene: TRBV7-9
CDR3 protein: ASSLAPGSGNTIY

J gene: TRBJ1-5
V gene: TRBV6-1
CDR3 protein: ASSGKAGAVGSNQPQH

J gene: TRBJ1-6
V gene: TRBV5-4
CDR3 protein: ASSLQSITTGLNSPLH